Sequencing of this TCR beta chain was carried out in a study of Ad26.COV2.S vaccination and SARS-CoV-2 variants. On the study more broadly: Ad26.COV2.S shots went into the muscle once or twice, 56 days apart. General study findings and limits: Vaccine recipients showed a spike-specific TCR breadth that was higher than in placebo recipients.

The table came from immunoSEQ multiplex PCR; TCRdb's copy has only in-frame clones and leaves some out. The table has 400,000 or so clones, approximately 90% seen once. CDR3 length: 14 residues. V shed 0 bases and J shed 5 bases, with 6 bases lying between them. Germline loops: CDR1 SGHRS, CDR2 YFSETQ. With respect to this clone: Its antigen is still unknown.

The sample's treatment: some 20 received Ad26.COV2.S at low or high dose, single or two shots; roughly 5 received placebo; per-sample allocation not given. Sampling was done on day 63 after the first vaccine or placebo injection. Vaccination used an Ad26 vector expressing Wuhan-strain SARS-CoV-2 spike. The chain uses TRBV5-1 and TRBJ1-6, with TRBD1 as a possible D gene (5 bases). This TCR was recovered from a person between 18 and 59 years old who received the Ad26.COV2.S COVID-19 vaccine or a placebo. Sequencing was performed on peripheral blood, taken in a trial of Ad26.COV2.S vaccine versus placebo. The CDR3 loop is CASSLGQNNSPLHF. The CDR3 DNA is TGCGCCAGCAGCTTGGGACAGAATAATTCACCCCTCCACTTT. The full variable domain, rest sourced from reference TRBV5-1 and TRBJ1-6, is KAGVTQTPRYLIKTRGQQVTLSCSPISGHRSVSWYQQTPGQGLQFLFEYFSETQRNKGNFPGRFSGRQFSNSRSEMNVSTLELGDSALYLCASSLGQNNSPLHFGNGTRLTVT.